This passage covers 15 T cell receptor beta chains from one sample sequenced in a study of shared clonotypes between healthy human individuals (dated by TCRdb to 2018 to 2021). The library was produced with the immunoSEQ multiplex PCR assay. Entries here come from immuneACCESS through TCRdb and include only in-frame sequences with V and J called. Some clones fail to appear in such tables; in the studies checked, an unresolved V gene covers under half of the shortfall, and the cause of the remainder is unknown. The sample table shows 1,400,000 or so clones, and about 98.5% are seen once. The ten largest clonotypes hold approximately 0.38% of the sample. The sequenced material came from naive CD4+ T cells sorted from blood. The sample's cell subset or site label, in plain terms: CD45RA+ positively selected. All receptors come from a man younger than 40 in good health.

This chain joins TRBV9 and TRBJ2-3; D is possibly TRBD2 (5 bases). V was trimmed by 4 bases and J by 1 base, leaving 16 bases between them. This CDR3 comprises 16 residues. The germline gives CDR1 SGDLS, CDR2 YYNGEE. The CDR3 sequence is CASSTRTAGGTDTQYF. The DNA of the CDR3 is TGTGCCAGCAGCACTAGGACTGCTGGAGGCACAGATACGCAGTATTTT. The complete variable domain, with remaining parts taken from reference TRBV9 and TRBJ2-3, reads DSGVTQTPKHLITATGQRVTLRCSPRSGDLSVYWYQQSLDQGLQFLIQYYNGEERAKGNILERFSAQQFPDLHSELNLSSLELGDSALYFCASSTRTAGGTDTQYFGPGTRLTVL.

To note about this clone: The sample carries other DNA sequences with the same CDR3. This sequence joins TRBV11-2 and TRBJ2-5; D gene ambiguous. This CDR3 comprises 13 residues. CDR1 SGHAT and CDR2 FQNNGV come from the germline V gene. The V end was cut by 3 bases, the J end by 2 bases, with 7 bases between. CDR3 in DNA: TGTGCCAGCAGCTTTGGGGTGCAAGAGACCCAGTACTTC. Its translation: CASSFGVQETQYF.

The V call is TRBV4-1, the J call TRBJ2-7, with unresolved D. There are 13 residues in the CDR3. Germline lookup yields CDR1 MGHRA and CDR2 YSYEKL. The ends were cut back, 0 bases at V and 3 bases at J, with 6 bases in the middle. CDR3 nucleotide sequence: TGCGCCAGCAGCCAAGAGAACTACTACGAGCAGTACTTC. It translates to CASSQENYYEQYF.

The rearrangement links TRBV7-2 to TRBJ2-7; 7 bases line up with TRBD2. CDR1 is SGHTA and CDR2 is FQGNSA in the germline V gene. J gave up 6 bases and V 4 bases, and 9 bases lay outside the gene matches. This CDR3 has 14 amino acids. CDR3 in DNA: TGTGCCAGCAGCTCGGGGCGGGAGTATAGCGAGCAGTACTTC. Protein sequence: CASSSGREYSEQYF.

This clone is a singleton in its sample. This sample also contains other DNA sequences that code for the same CDR3. The rearrangement links TRBV29-1 to TRBJ2-5; 8 positions agree with TRBD2. The germline V gene encodes CDR1 SQVTM and CDR2 ANQGSEA. The CDR3 contains 12 residues. V shed 4 bases, J shed 5 bases, and the junction held 3 bases outside the gene matches. CDR3 sequence: CSVGTGGETQYF. CDR3 in DNA: TGCAGCGTTGGGACGGGGGGGGAGACCCAGTACTTC. Combining the CDR3 with reference TRBV29-1 and TRBJ2-5 gives the whole variable domain SAVISQKPSRDICQRGTSLTIQCQVDSQVTMMFWYRQQPGQSLTLIATANQGSEATYESGFVIDKFPISRPNLTFSTLTVSNMSPEDSSIYLCSVGTGGETQYFGPGTRLLVL.

The rearrangement uses TRBV27 and TRBJ2-7; 8 nucleotides line up with TRBD1. The CDR3 has 13 amino acids. Germline CDR1 is MNHEY and CDR2 is SMNVEV (reference sequence). The V gene end was trimmed by 2 bases and the J gene end by 4 bases; junction bases not matched to a gene: 1. Here the CDR3 reads CASSLRTGYEQYF. CDR3 nucleotides: TGTGCCAGCAGTTTAAGGACAGGGTACGAGCAGTACTTC.

This clone was seen only once. This chain uses TRBV19 with TRBJ1-1, with 7 bases identical to TRBD1. CDR1 LNHDA and CDR2 SQIVND come from the germline V gene (reference sequence). V gave up 3 bases and J gave up 5 bases; unmatched junction bases: 9. The CDR3 has 15 amino acids. CDR3 nucleotide sequence: TGTGCCAGTAGTATCAGGGGGAGTATACCGACTGAAGCTTTCTTT. This encodes CASSIRGSIPTEAFF. Variable domain in full (rest from reference TRBV19 and TRBJ1-1): DGGITQSPKYLFRKEGQNVTLSCEQNLNHDAMYWYRQDPGQGLRLIYYSQIVNDFQKGDIAEGYSVSREKKESFPLTVTSAQKNPTAFYLCASSIRGSIPTEAFFGQGTRLTVV.

The rearrangement uses TRBV19 and TRBJ2-2; TRBD1 matches at 7 bases. Germline CDR1 and CDR2: LNHDA and SQIVND (reference sequence). There are 16 residues in the CDR3. Trimming at V came to 6 bases and at J to 6 bases, leaving 13 bases not matched to a gene. Written as DNA, the CDR3 is TGTGCCAGTAGCAACCGACAGGGATCAGGGGCCGGGGAGCTGTTTTTT. Amino acids: CASSNRQGSGAGELFF.

The chain uses TRBV28 and TRBJ1-5, with 9 bases fitting TRBD1. Trimming took 7 bases from V and 6 from J; bases not matched to a gene: 16. Germline CDR1 is MDHEN and CDR2 is SYDVKM. This CDR3 is 17 amino acids long. The CDR3 DNA follows: TGTGCCAGCACCATCCTGGGGGGACAGGGATTAACTCAGCCCCAGCATTTT. Protein: CASTILGGQGLTQPQHF.

The rearrangement joins TRBV4-3 to TRBJ1-2, with no clear D. This CDR3 contains 13 residues. CDR1 and CDR2 from the germline V gene are LGHNA and YSLEER. The ends were cut back, 1 base at V and 4 bases at J, with 7 bases in the middle. CDR3 sequence (DNA): TGCGCCAGCAGCCAAGTTAGGAGCTATGGCTACACCTTC. Translating gives CASSQVRSYGYTF.

This chain links TRBV14 with TRBJ2-1; 8 bases line up with TRBD2. CDR3 length equals 19 residues. Germline assignment: CDR1 SGHDN and CDR2 FVKESK. J lost 8 bases, V lost 0 bases, and 18 bases had no gene match. CDR3 region: CASSQDRGFSGEQTDEQFF. The CDR3 DNA reads as TGTGCCAGCAGCCAAGATAGAGGCTTTAGCGGGGAGCAGACTGATGAGCAGTTCTTC.

In regard to this clone: Other DNA sequences in the sample encode the same CDR3. This chain connects TRBV10-3 to TRBJ1-1; a possible D gene is TRBD1 (5 bases). Trimming removed 6 bases at V and 0 bases at J, with 8 bases between. Germline V lookup: CDR1 ENHRY, CDR2 SYGVKD. This CDR3 is built from 13 residues. CDR3 loop: CAIRRGLNTEAFF. The DNA of the CDR3 is TGTGCCATCAGAAGGGGCCTGAACACTGAAGCTTTCTTT.

The genes are TRBV11-2 and TRBJ2-1; D is ambiguous. V was cut by 5 bases and J by 9 bases, with 11 bases left in between. The CDR3 runs to 12 residues. Germline assignment: CDR1 SGHAT and CDR2 FQNNGV. The CDR3 is CASSPPLGEQFF. CDR3 nucleotides: TGTGCCAGCAGCCCCCCCCTTGGTGAGCAGTTCTTC.

This clone was observed a single time. The chain couples TRBV5-4 to TRBJ1-2, with D perhaps matching TRBD1 (6 bases). CDR1 and CDR2 (germline): SGHNT, YYREEE (reference sequence). This CDR3 is built from 14 residues. V was pared by 10 bases and J by 4 bases, with 20 bases between. In DNA form, the CDR3 reads TGTGCCGGCACGTCAGGGGCTGCTTTCTATGGCTACACCTTC. Encoded protein: CAGTSGAAFYGYTF. Full variable domain (outside the CDR3, taken from reference TRBV5-4 and TRBJ1-2): ETGVTQSPTHLIKTRGQQVTLRCSSQSGHNTVSWYQQALGQGPQFIFQYYREEENGRGNFPPRFSGLQFPNYSSELNVNALELDDSALYLCAGTSGAAFYGYTFGSGTRLTVV.

V usage is TRBV7-9 and J usage is TRBJ2-5, with 8 bases lining up with TRBD1. V shed 3 bases, J shed 5 bases, and the junction held 2 bases outside the gene matches. Germline loops: CDR1 SEHNR, CDR2 FQNEAQ (reference sequence). The CDR3 runs to 13 residues. The CDR3 region has the DNA TGTGCCAGCAGCTTGACAGGGGATGAGACCCAGTACTTC. Its translation: CASSLTGDETQYF.